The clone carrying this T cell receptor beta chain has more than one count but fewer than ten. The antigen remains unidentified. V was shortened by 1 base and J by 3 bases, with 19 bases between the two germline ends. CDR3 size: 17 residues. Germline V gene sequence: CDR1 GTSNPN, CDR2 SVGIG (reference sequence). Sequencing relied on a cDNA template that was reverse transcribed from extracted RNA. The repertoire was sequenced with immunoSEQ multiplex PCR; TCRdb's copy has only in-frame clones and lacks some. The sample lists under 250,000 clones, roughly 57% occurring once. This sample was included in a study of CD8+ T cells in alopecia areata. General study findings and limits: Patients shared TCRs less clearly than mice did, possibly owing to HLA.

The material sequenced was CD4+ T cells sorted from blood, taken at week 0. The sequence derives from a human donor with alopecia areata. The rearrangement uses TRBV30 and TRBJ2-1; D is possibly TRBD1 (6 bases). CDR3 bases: TGTGCCTGGAGTGCCATAACCGGGACACGGAACTACAATGAGCAGTTCTTC. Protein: CAWSAITGTRNYNEQFF.